A selection of T cell receptor beta chains follows, all from one sample in a study of CD8 T cells in ankylosing spondylitis. TCRdb re-called the 5' RACE reads with MiXCR, one entry per CDR3 protein. The sample records 250,000 to 350,000 distinct CDR3 sequences, roughly 20% being singletons. Sequencing was done on a sample of blood, either unsorted or a sorted T cell fraction (not recorded which). The receptors were gathered from a female donor with ankylosing spondylitis or in good health (not recorded which). The CDR3 runs from the conserved cysteine through the conserved F or W. A D gene is named only where the DNA matches it firmly. Some rows mark clone size as missing; the rest say once, few, many or name a class of expanded clone.

v_call: TRBV6-2/TRBV6-3; d_call: .; clone_size: .; j_call: TRBJ2-1; cdr3_nt: TGTGCCAGCAGTTCCAACGACGGGTCGCACTACAATGAGCAGTTCTTC; cdr3_aa: CASSSNDGSHYNEQFF
v_call: TRBV5-6; d_call: .; clone_size: few; j_call: TRBJ2-1; cdr3_nt: TGTGCCAGCAGCGCTACAGGGTTCGATTACAATGAGCAGTTCTTC; cdr3_aa: CASSATGFDYNEQFF
v_call: TRBV4-2; d_call: .; clone_size: few; j_call: TRBJ1-3; cdr3_nt: TGTGCCAGCAGCCAAGATACGAGATTCCTTGGAAACACCATATATTTT; cdr3_aa: CASSQDTRFLGNTIYF
v_call: TRBV20-1; d_call: TRBD2; clone_size: few; j_call: TRBJ2-3; cdr3_nt: TGCAGTGCTAGAGGGACTAGCAGGACAGATACGCAGTATTTT; cdr3_aa: CSARGTSRTDTQYF
v_call: TRBV12-3/TRBV12-4; d_call: TRBD1; clone_size: many; j_call: TRBJ1-5; cdr3_nt: TGTGCCAGCAGTTTTTGGGACAGGGTCCAGCCCCAGCATTTT; cdr3_aa: CASSFWDRVQPQHF
v_call: TRBV20-1; d_call: .; clone_size: few; j_call: TRBJ1-3; cdr3_nt: TGCAGTGCTGCAGGTGCTGGAAACACCATATATTTT; cdr3_aa: CSAAGAGNTIYF
v_call: TRBV20-1; d_call: .; clone_size: .; j_call: TRBJ2-3; cdr3_nt: TGCAGTGCTAGAGGGCTTCGGCTCTTCGGCACAGATACGCAGTATTTT; cdr3_aa: CSARGLRLFGTDTQYF
v_call: TRBV20-1; d_call: .; clone_size: many; j_call: TRBJ2-6; cdr3_nt: TGCAGTGCTAGAAGGTTGTCTGGGGCCAACGTCCTGACTTTC; cdr3_aa: CSARRLSGANVLTF
v_call: TRBV11-3; d_call: .; clone_size: few; j_call: TRBJ2-1; cdr3_nt: TGTGCCAGCAGCTCCCCCCGGGCTAGTAACAATGAGCAGTTCTTC; cdr3_aa: CASSSPRASNNEQFF
v_call: TRBV27; d_call: TRBD2; clone_size: many; j_call: TRBJ2-7; cdr3_nt: TGTGCCAGCAGTTCTTCACTAGCGGGAACCTACGAGCAGTACTTC; cdr3_aa: CASSSSLAGTYEQYF
v_call: TRBV20-1; d_call: TRBD2; clone_size: .; j_call: TRBJ2-7; cdr3_nt: TGCAGTGCCGCGGGGACTAGCGGGGGGAGCTCCTACGAGCAGTACTTC; cdr3_aa: CSAAGTSGGSSYEQYF
v_call: TRBV20-1; d_call: .; clone_size: few; j_call: TRBJ1-5; cdr3_nt: TGCAGTGCTAGGGGCAGAAATCAGCCCCAGCATTTT; cdr3_aa: CSARGRNQPQHF
v_call: TRBV2; d_call: .; clone_size: .; j_call: TRBJ2-7; cdr3_nt: TGTGCCAGCAGTGGGGTCTTCTGGGACTCCGAACGGGAGCAGTACTTC; cdr3_aa: CASSGVFWDSEREQYF
v_call: TRBV18; d_call: .; clone_size: .; j_call: TRBJ1-1; cdr3_nt: TGTGCCAGCTCACTTTACCCCCGGGACCCCGTGAACACTGAAGCTTTCTTT; cdr3_aa: CASSLYPRDPVNTEAFF
v_call: TRBV20-1; d_call: TRBD1; clone_size: .; j_call: TRBJ2-1; cdr3_nt: TGCAGTGCTCGACAGGGTTGGTCCTACAATGAGCAGTTCTTC; cdr3_aa: CSARQGWSYNEQFF
v_call: TRBV6-5; d_call: TRBD2; clone_size: few; j_call: TRBJ2-3; cdr3_nt: TGTGCCAGCAGTTTCCGGGACTATCGGGATACGCAGTATTTT; cdr3_aa: CASSFRDYRDTQYF
v_call: TRBV20-1; d_call: .; clone_size: few; j_call: TRBJ2-5; cdr3_nt: TGCAGTGCTAGATCCACCGGGACGTGGGAAGAGACCCAGTACTTC; cdr3_aa: CSARSTGTWEETQYF
v_call: TRBV2; d_call: TRBD1; clone_size: few; j_call: TRBJ2-7; cdr3_nt: TGTGCCAGCCGTGGACAGGGGGCGGGTTACGAGCAGTACTTC; cdr3_aa: CASRGQGAGYEQYF
v_call: TRBV5-1; d_call: .; clone_size: .; j_call: TRBJ2-3; cdr3_nt: TGCGCCAGCAGCTTGGAGTATCTTGCAGATACGCAGTATTTT; cdr3_aa: CASSLEYLADTQYF
v_call: TRBV4-3; d_call: TRBD1; clone_size: .; j_call: TRBJ1-1; cdr3_nt: TGCGCCAGCAGCCAAGTTAGGGGGCCGACTGAAGCTTTCTTT; cdr3_aa: CASSQVRGPTEAFF
v_call: TRBV7-6; d_call: .; clone_size: .; j_call: TRBJ2-5; cdr3_nt: TGTGCCAGCAGCTTTAGGGAGCGAGAGACCCAGTACTTC; cdr3_aa: CASSFRERETQYF
v_call: TRBV6-1; d_call: .; clone_size: .; j_call: TRBJ1-1; cdr3_nt: TGTGCCAGTTCACGCCGTAACTGGGGGGCGCGTCGGACTGAAGCTTTCTTT; cdr3_aa: CASSRRNWGARRTEAFF
v_call: TRBV20-1; d_call: .; clone_size: .; j_call: TRBJ2-7; cdr3_nt: TGCAGTGCTAGAGTTCGGTCTATGAGCGGGCACTCCTACGAGCAGTACTTC; cdr3_aa: CSARVRSMSGHSYEQYF
v_call: TRBV20-1; d_call: TRBD1; clone_size: few; j_call: TRBJ1-1; cdr3_nt: TGCAGTGCTAGATCCGGGACAGAGAACACTGAAGCTTTCTTT; cdr3_aa: CSARSGTENTEAFF
v_call: TRBV10-3; d_call: TRBD2; clone_size: few; j_call: TRBJ2-7; cdr3_nt: TGTGCCATCAGTGAGGAAGGACTAGCGGGAGCCCATCCCTACGAGCAGTACTTC; cdr3_aa: CAISEEGLAGAHPYEQYF
v_call: TRBV5-1; d_call: TRBD2; clone_size: many; j_call: TRBJ2-1; cdr3_nt: TGCGCCAGCAGCAAGGGACTAGCGGGAGTGGGTGAGCAGTTCTTC; cdr3_aa: CASSKGLAGVGEQFF
v_call: TRBV6-5; d_call: .; clone_size: .; j_call: TRBJ1-2; cdr3_nt: TGTGCCAGCAGTTACGGGCCTAACTATGGCTACACCTTC; cdr3_aa: CASSYGPNYGYTF
v_call: TRBV24-1; d_call: .; clone_size: many; j_call: TRBJ2-2; cdr3_nt: TGTGCCACCAGTGATGCACTTGGGGAGCTGTTTTTT; cdr3_aa: CATSDALGELFF
v_call: TRBV12-3/TRBV12-4; d_call: TRBD1; clone_size: .; j_call: TRBJ2-2; cdr3_nt: TGTGCCAGCAGCGCGGGACAGGGGACCGGGGAGCTGTTTTTT; cdr3_aa: CASSAGQGTGELFF
v_call: TRBV11-2; d_call: .; clone_size: few; j_call: TRBJ1-2; cdr3_nt: TGTGCCAGCAGACCGAATCAAGGAAAGAACTATGGCTACACCTTC; cdr3_aa: CASRPNQGKNYGYTF
v_call: TRBV6-1; d_call: TRBD1; clone_size: .; j_call: TRBJ1-4; cdr3_nt: TGTGCCAGCCGTCGACAGGGGTTTAATGAAAAACTGTTTTTT; cdr3_aa: CASRRQGFNEKLFF
v_call: TRBV10-3; d_call: TRBD1; clone_size: .; j_call: TRBJ1-1; cdr3_nt: TGTGCCATCAGTGAAGGGGACAGGGACTCTGAAGCTTTCTTT; cdr3_aa: CAISEGDRDSEAFF
v_call: TRBV7-2; d_call: .; clone_size: .; j_call: TRBJ2-5; cdr3_nt: TGTGCCAGCAGCTTAGCGGGGCCTGAAGAGACCCAGTACTTC; cdr3_aa: CASSLAGPEETQYF
v_call: TRBV25-1; d_call: .; clone_size: few; j_call: TRBJ2-3; cdr3_nt: TGTGCCAGCAGTGGATTCGCAGATACGCAGTATTTT; cdr3_aa: CASSGFADTQYF
v_call: TRBV7-3; d_call: TRBD2; clone_size: .; j_call: TRBJ2-1; cdr3_nt: TGTGCCAGCAGCCCGAGTCCGGGACTAGCGCCGAATGAGCAGTTCTTC; cdr3_aa: CASSPSPGLAPNEQFF
v_call: TRBV20-1; d_call: TRBD2; clone_size: few; j_call: TRBJ2-1; cdr3_nt: TGCAGTGCTGAGCGGGGAAGCTCCTACAATGAGCAGTTCTTC; cdr3_aa: CSAERGSSYNEQFF
v_call: TRBV7-2; d_call: .; clone_size: .; j_call: TRBJ2-3; cdr3_nt: TGTGCCAGCAGCTTTCTGGATACGCAGTATTTT; cdr3_aa: CASSFLDTQYF
v_call: TRBV10-3; d_call: .; clone_size: many; j_call: TRBJ1-4; cdr3_nt: TGTGCCATCAGGGGGACTAATGAAAAACTGTTTTTT; cdr3_aa: CAIRGTNEKLFF
v_call: TRBV10-1; d_call: TRBD1; clone_size: .; j_call: TRBJ2-2; cdr3_nt: TGCGCCAGCAGGGACAGGGGGAACACCGGGGAGCTGTTTTTT; cdr3_aa: CASRDRGNTGELFF
v_call: TRBV29-1; d_call: TRBD2; clone_size: .; j_call: TRBJ2-7; cdr3_nt: TGCAGCGTTGGGGTAGCGGGAGTGGGAGACGAGCAGTACTTC; cdr3_aa: CSVGVAGVGDEQYF
v_call: TRBV12-3/TRBV12-4; d_call: .; clone_size: .; j_call: TRBJ2-4; cdr3_nt: TGTGCCAGCAGTTTAGATGCTGTAGCCAAAAACATTCAGTACTTC; cdr3_aa: CASSLDAVAKNIQYF
v_call: TRBV11-2; d_call: TRBD2; clone_size: .; j_call: TRBJ2-3; cdr3_nt: TGTGCCAGCAGCGTCGATGCTAGCGGGAGGCCATTAACAGATACGCAGTATTTT; cdr3_aa: CASSVDASGRPLTDTQYF
v_call: TRBV5-1; d_call: TRBD1; clone_size: .; j_call: TRBJ1-1; cdr3_nt: TGCGCCAGCCTGGGACAGGCCAACACTGAAGCTTTCTTT; cdr3_aa: CASLGQANTEAFF
v_call: TRBV27; d_call: .; clone_size: many; j_call: TRBJ2-1; cdr3_nt: TGTGCCAGCAGTTTAACAACAAATGTCGGACGTGAGCAGTTCTTC; cdr3_aa: CASSLTTNVGREQFF
v_call: TRBV7-9; d_call: .; clone_size: .; j_call: TRBJ2-3; cdr3_nt: TGTGCCAGCAGCTTCACAGGGGAGGGGCGCCCAGATACGCAGTATTTT; cdr3_aa: CASSFTGEGRPDTQYF
v_call: TRBV20-1; d_call: TRBD1; clone_size: .; j_call: TRBJ2-1; cdr3_nt: TGCAGTGCTAGAGATTTACAGGGGGATTACAATGAGCAGTTCTTC; cdr3_aa: CSARDLQGDYNEQFF
v_call: TRBV25-1; d_call: TRBD1; clone_size: .; j_call: TRBJ1-4; cdr3_nt: TGTGCCAGCAGCAGTGAGGAGGTACTGGGGACAGCCGGAGAAAAACTGTTTTTT; cdr3_aa: CASSSEEVLGTAGEKLFF
v_call: TRBV29-1; d_call: .; clone_size: few; j_call: TRBJ2-2; cdr3_nt: TGCAGCGTTATTCCCCCCCGGGGTACTGGGGAGCTGTTTTTT; cdr3_aa: CSVIPPRGTGELFF
v_call: TRBV12-3/TRBV12-4; d_call: .; clone_size: few; j_call: TRBJ1-1; cdr3_nt: TGTGCCAGCAGTATAAAGGGTGACACTGAAGCTTTCTTT; cdr3_aa: CASSIKGDTEAFF
v_call: TRBV9; d_call: .; clone_size: many; j_call: TRBJ2-7; cdr3_nt: TGTGCCAGCTGCCTGAGTCCCGACGGGGGCGAGCAGTACTTC; cdr3_aa: CASCLSPDGGEQYF
v_call: TRBV30; d_call: .; clone_size: few; j_call: TRBJ2-5; cdr3_nt: TGTGCCTGGAGTGTGGGGGATGCTGAGACCCAGTACTTC; cdr3_aa: CAWSVGDAETQYF
v_call: TRBV18; d_call: TRBD1; clone_size: few; j_call: TRBJ2-7; cdr3_nt: TGTGCCAGCTCACTTTATAGAGTGGACAGGGGGATGTTGTACGAGCAGTACTTC; cdr3_aa: CASSLYRVDRGMLYEQYF
v_call: TRBV3-1; d_call: TRBD2; clone_size: .; j_call: TRBJ2-1; cdr3_nt: TGTGCCAGCAGCGTCTTAGCGGGAGCTGCGAATGAGCAGTTCTTC; cdr3_aa: CASSVLAGAANEQFF
v_call: TRBV29-1; d_call: .; clone_size: many; j_call: TRBJ1-3; cdr3_nt: TGCAGCGTCTCCAGGGACGCAGGGTCTGGAAACACCATATATTTT; cdr3_aa: CSVSRDAGSGNTIYF
v_call: TRBV6-1; d_call: TRBD2; clone_size: .; j_call: TRBJ2-7; cdr3_nt: TGTGCCAGCAGAAACGGGAGGGCCTACGAGCAGTACTTC; cdr3_aa: CASRNGRAYEQYF